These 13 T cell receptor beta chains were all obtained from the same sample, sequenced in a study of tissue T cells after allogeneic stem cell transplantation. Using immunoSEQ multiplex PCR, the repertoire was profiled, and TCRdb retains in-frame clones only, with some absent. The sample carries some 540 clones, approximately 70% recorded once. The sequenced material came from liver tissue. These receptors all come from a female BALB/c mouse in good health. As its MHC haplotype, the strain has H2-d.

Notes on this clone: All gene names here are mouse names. The CDR3 loop reads CASGDVTTSAETLYF. CDR3 DNA, as far as it was read: TGTGCCAGCGGTGATGTGACAACTAGTGCAGAAACGCTGTAT. The rearrangement joins TRBV13-2 to TRBJ2-3; D gene uncertain. The read comes to an end 1 residue before the CDR3 does, leaving the germline J gene to fill in the end. Germline lookup yields CDR1 NNHNN and CDR2 SYGAGS (reference sequence). Trimming shortened V by 0 bases and J by 0 bases, and 8 bases separated the two germline ends. The CDR3 sequence is 15 residues long.

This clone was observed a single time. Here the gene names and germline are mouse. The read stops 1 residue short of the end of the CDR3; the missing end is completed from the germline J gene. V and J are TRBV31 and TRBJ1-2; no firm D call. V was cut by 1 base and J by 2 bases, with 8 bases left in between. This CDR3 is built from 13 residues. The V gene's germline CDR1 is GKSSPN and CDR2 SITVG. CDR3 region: CAWSPTRNSDYTF. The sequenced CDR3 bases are TGTGCCTGGAGTCCCACGAGGAACTCCGACTACACC.

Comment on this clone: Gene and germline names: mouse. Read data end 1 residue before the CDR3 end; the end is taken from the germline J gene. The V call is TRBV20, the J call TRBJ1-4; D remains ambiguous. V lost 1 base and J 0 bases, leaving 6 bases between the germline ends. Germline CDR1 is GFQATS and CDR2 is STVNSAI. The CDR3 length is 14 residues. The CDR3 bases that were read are TGTGGTGCTAGGGGGGCGGTTTCCAACGAAAGATTATTT. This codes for CGARGAVSNERLF. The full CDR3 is CGARGAVSNERLFF.

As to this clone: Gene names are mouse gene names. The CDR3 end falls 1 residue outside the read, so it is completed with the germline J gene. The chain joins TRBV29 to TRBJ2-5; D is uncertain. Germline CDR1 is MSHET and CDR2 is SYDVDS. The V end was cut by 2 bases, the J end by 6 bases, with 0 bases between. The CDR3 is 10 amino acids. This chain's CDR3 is CASSLDTQYF. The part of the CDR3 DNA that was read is TGTGCTAGCAGTTTAGACACCCAGTAC.

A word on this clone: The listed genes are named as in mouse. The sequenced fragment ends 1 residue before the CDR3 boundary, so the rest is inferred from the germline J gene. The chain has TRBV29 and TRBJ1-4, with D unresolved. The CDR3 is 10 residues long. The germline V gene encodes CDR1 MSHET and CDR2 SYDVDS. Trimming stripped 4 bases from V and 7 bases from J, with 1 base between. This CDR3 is CASSSERLFF. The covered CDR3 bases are TGTGCTAGCAGTTCCGAAAGATTATTT.

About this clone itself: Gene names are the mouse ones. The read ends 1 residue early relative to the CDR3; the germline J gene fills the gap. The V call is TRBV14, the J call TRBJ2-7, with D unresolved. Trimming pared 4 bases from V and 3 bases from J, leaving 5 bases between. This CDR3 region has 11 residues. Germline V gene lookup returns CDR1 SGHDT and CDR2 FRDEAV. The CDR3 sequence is CASSTDYEQYF. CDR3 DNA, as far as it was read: TGTGCCAGCAGTACGGACTATGAACAGTAC.

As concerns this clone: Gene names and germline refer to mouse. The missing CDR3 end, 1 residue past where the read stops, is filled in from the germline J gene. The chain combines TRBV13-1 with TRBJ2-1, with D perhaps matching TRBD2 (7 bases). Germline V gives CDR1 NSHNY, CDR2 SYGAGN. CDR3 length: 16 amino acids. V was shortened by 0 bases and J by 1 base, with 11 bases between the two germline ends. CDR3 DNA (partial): TGTGCCAGCAGTGATGAGGGGGGGGTCAACTATGCTGAGCAGTTC. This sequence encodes CASSDEGGVNYAEQF. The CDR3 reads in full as CASSDEGGVNYAEQFF.

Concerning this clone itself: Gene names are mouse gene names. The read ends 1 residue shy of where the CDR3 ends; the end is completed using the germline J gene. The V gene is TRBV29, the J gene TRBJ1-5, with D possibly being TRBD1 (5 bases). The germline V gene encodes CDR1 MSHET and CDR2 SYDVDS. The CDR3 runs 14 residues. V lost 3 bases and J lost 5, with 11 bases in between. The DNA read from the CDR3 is TGTGCTAGCAGTTTCGACAGAGGGGACCAGGCTCCGCTT. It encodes CASSFDRGDQAPL. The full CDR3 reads CASSFDRGDQAPLF. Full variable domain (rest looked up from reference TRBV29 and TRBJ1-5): DMKVTQMPRYLIKRMGENVLLECGQDMSHETMYWYRQDPGLGLQLIYISYDVDSNSEGDIPKGYRVSRKKREHFSLILDSAKTNQTSVYFCASSFDRGDQAPLFGEGTRLSVL.

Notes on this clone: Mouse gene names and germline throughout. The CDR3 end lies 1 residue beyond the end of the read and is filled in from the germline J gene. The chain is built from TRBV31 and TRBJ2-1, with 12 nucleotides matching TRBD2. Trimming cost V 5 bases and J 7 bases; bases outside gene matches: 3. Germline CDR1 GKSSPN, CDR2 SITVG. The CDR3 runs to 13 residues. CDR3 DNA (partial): TGTGCCTGGGGAGACTGGGGGGGCGCTGAGCAGTTC. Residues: CAWGDWGGAEQF. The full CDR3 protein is CAWGDWGGAEQFF.

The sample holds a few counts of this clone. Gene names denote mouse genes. CDR3 DNA, as far as it was read: TGTGCCAGCAGTGGTTGGGGTGCTTATGAACAGTAC. It translates to CASSGWGAYEQY. The entire CDR3 protein is CASSGWGAYEQYF. V and J are TRBV13-3 and TRBJ2-7; possibly TRBD2 for D (5 bases). Read sequence stops 1 residue before the CDR3 end, and the germline J gene provides the missing end. Germline V CDR1 and CDR2: NNHDY, SYVADS. CDR3 length: 13 amino acids. Trimming removed 3 bases from V and 4 bases from J, with 11 bases in between.

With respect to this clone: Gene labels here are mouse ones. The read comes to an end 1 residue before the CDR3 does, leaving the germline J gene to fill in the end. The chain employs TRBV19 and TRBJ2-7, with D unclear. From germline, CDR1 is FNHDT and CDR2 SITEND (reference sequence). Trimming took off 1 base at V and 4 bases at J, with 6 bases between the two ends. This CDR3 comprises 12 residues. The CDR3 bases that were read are TGTGCCAGCAGTATACAAAATTATGAACAGTAC. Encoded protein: CASSIQNYEQY. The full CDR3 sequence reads CASSIQNYEQYF.

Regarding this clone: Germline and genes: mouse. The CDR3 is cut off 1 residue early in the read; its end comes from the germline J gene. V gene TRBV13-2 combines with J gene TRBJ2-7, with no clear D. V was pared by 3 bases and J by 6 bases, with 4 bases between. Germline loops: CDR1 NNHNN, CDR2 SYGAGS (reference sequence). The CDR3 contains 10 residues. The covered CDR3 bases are TGTGCCAGCGGTGGGGGTGAACAGTAC. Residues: CASGGGEQY. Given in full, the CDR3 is CASGGGEQYF.

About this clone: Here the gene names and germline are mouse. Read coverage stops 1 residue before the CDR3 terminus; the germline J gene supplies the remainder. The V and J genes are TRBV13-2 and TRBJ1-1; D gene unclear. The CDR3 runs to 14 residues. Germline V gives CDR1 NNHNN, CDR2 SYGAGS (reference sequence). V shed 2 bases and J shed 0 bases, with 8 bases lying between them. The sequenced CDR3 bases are TGTGCCAGCGGTGAAGACAACTCAAACACAGAAGTCTTC. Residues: CASGEDNSNTEVF. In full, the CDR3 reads CASGEDNSNTEVFF.